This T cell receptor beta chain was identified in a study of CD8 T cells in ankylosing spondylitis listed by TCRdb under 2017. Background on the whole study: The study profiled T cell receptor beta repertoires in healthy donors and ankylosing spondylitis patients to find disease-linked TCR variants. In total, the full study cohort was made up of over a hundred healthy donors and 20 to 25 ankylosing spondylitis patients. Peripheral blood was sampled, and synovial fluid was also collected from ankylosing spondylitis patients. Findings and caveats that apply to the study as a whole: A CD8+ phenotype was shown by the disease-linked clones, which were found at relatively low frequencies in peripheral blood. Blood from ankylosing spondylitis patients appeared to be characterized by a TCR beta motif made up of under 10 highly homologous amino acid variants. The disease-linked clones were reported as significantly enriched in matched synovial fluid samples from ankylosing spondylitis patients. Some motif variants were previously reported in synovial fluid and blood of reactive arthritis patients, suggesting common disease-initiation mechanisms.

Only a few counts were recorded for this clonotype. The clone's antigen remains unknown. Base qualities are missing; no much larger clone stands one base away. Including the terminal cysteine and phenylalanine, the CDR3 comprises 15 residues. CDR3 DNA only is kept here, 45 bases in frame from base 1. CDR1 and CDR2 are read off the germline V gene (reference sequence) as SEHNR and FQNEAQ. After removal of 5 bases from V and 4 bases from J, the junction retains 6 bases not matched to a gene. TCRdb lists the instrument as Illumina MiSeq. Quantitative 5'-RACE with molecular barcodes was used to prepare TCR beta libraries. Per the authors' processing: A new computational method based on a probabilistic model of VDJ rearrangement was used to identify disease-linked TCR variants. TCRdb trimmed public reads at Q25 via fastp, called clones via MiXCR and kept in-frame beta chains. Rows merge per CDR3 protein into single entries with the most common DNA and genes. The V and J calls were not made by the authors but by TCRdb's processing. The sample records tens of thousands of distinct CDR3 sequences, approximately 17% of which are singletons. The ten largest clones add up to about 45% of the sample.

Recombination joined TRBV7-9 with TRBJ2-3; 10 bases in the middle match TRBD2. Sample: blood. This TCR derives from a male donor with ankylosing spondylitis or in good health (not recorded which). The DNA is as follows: TGTGCCAGCAGCGGAACTAGCGGGGAGCCAGATACGCAGTATTTT. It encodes CASSGTSGEPDTQYF. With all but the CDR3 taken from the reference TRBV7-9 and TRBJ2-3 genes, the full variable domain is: DTGVSQNPRHKITKRGQNVTFRCDPISEHNRLYWYRQTLGQGPEFLTYFQNEAQLEKSRLLSDRFSAERPKGSFSTLEIQRTEQGDSAMYLCASSGTSGEPDTQYFGPGTRLTVL.